This T cell receptor beta chain was documented in a study of T-cell reconstitution after alpha-beta-depleted transplantation in children. Unique molecular identifiers were used to barcode this TCRbeta library. Using its own MiXCR run on the PCR reads, TCRdb lists one record per CDR3 protein. In the table there are hundreds of thousands of distinct CDR3 sequences, about 17% of which are singletons. CDR1 is DFQATT, CDR2 SNEGSKA, per germline (reference sequence). The CDR3 has 15 amino acids. V dropped 4 bases and J dropped 4; count of bases not matched to a gene: 8. J is TRBJ2-1 and V is TRBV20-1, with 9 bases identical to TRBD2. Source: PBMCs from the stem cell graft donor, taken from the stem cell graft. The source is a human donor who donated a stem cell graft to a child with acute lymphoblastic leukemia. The CDR3 sequence is CSAIGREGRYNEQFF. The CDR3 region has the DNA TGCAGTGCTATAGGGCGGGAGGGCCGTTACAATGAGCAGTTCTTC.